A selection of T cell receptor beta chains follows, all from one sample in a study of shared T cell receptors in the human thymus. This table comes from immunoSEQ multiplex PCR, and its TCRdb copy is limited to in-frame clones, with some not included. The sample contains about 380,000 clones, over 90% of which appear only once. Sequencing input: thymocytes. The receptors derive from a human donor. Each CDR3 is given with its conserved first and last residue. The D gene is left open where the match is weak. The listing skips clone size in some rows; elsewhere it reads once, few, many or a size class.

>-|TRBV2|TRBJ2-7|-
TGTGCCAGCAGTGATCGTTTGTATGGGGGACGCTACGGGTACATCGAGCAGTACTTC
CASSDRLYGGRYGYIEQYF
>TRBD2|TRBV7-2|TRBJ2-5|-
TGTGCCAGCTATCGGGGGGTAGCGGGAGGGCCAAGGGAGACCCAGTACTTC
CASYRGVAGGPRETQYF
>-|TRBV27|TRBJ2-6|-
TGTGCCAGCAGTGCCTTTGACTCTGGGGCCAACGTCCTGACTTTC
CASSAFDSGANVLTF
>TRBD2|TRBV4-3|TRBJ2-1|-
TGCGCCAGCAGCCATGAGGCCGCTAGCGGGCTCAATGAGCAGTTCTTC
CASSHEAASGLNEQFF
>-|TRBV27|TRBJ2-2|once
TGTGCCAGCAGGTCCCCGGGGAACACCGGGGAGCTGTTTTTT
CASRSPGNTGELFF
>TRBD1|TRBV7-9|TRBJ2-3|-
TGTGCCAGCAGTCCGGGACAGACCACAGATACGCAGTATTTT
CASSPGQTTDTQYF
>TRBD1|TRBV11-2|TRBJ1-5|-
TGTGCCAGCAGCTTAGATGGACAGGGGGACAATCAGCCCCAGCATTTT
CASSLDGQGDNQPQHF
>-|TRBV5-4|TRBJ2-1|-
TGTGCCAGCAGCTTGGGAGCAGACTCCTACAATGAGCAGTTCTTC
CASSLGADSYNEQFF
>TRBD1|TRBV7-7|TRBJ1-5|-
TGTGCCAGCAGCTTAGGAGTCAGGGGGAGGAATCAGCCCCAGCATTTT
CASSLGVRGRNQPQHF
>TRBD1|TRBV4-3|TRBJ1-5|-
TGCGCCAGCAGCCAAGCCTTAACAGGGGGGCCCCAGCATTTT
CASSQALTGGPQHF
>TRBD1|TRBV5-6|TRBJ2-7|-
TGTGCCAGCAGCTTGGAGGGGGCGGTGGGCGAGCAGTACTTC
CASSLEGAVGEQYF
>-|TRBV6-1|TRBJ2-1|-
TGTGCCAGCAGTGAAAACCGCCGGGCGCTAGTGCGTGTGTCTACGTTCCAGTTCTTC
CASSENRRALVRVSTFQFF
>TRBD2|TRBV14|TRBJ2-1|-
TGTGCCAGCAGCCCGCTTAGCGGGAGGGTTTATGAGCAGTTCTTC
CASSPLSGRVYEQFF
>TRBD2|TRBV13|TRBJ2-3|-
TGTGCCAGCAGAGGGGAGGGGCCAGATACGCAGTATTTT
CASRGEGPDTQYF
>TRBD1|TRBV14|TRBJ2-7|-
TGTGCCAGCAGCCAAGGGACAGGGGTGTACGAGCAGTACTTC
CASSQGTGVYEQYF
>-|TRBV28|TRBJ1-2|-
TGTGCCAGCAGTCCTGGGACCAGACGGGGCTACACCTTC
CASSPGTRRGYTF
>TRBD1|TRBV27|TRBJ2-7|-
TGTGCCAGCAGGGGACAGGGTTACCACGAGCAGTACTTC
CASRGQGYHEQYF
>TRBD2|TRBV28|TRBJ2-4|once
TGTGCCAGCAGCTGTCGGGGGGGATGGGCCAAAAACATTCAGTACTTC
CASSCRGGWAKNIQYF
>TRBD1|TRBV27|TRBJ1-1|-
TGTGCCAGCAGTTTAGCGGGACAGGGGGCGCCCAGGACTGAAGCTTTCTTT
CASSLAGQGAPRTEAFF
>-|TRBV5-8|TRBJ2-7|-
TGTGCCAGCAGCTTGAGGGTGTCCCTAACCTACGAGCAGTACTTC
CASSLRVSLTYEQYF
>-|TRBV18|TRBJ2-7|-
TGTGCCAGTGTCCAGGGGCTGACCTCCTACGAGCAGTACTTC
CASVQGLTSYEQYF
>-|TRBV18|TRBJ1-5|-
TGTGCCAGCTCACCTGGTCCTAGTTATCAGCCCCAGCATTTT
CASSPGPSYQPQHF
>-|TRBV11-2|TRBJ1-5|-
TGTGCCAGCAGCTTAGACGGGCATCAGCCCCAGCATTTT
CASSLDGHQPQHF
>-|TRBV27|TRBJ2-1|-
TGTGCCAGCAGTTGTGAAGGCAACTCCTACAATGAGCAGTTCTTC
CASSCEGNSYNEQFF
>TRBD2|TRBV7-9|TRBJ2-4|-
TGTGCCAGCAGCTCGTCCCTAGCGGGAGGCCCAACTCGCAAAAACATTCAGTACTTC
CASSSSLAGGPTRKNIQYF
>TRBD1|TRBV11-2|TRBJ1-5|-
TGTGCCAGCAGCCCGGGACAGCCTAATCAGCCCCAGCATTTT
CASSPGQPNQPQHF
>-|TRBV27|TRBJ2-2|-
TGTGCCAGCAAGTCGGGTAGGAGGTACCCTTCGAACACCGGGGAGCTGTTTTTT
CASKSGRRYPSNTGELFF
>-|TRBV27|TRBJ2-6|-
TGTGCCAGCAGTTTAGTGGTCTCTGGGGCCAACGTCCTGACTTTC
CASSLVVSGANVLTF
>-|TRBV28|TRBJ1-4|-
TGTGCCAGCAGTTTTGGGGGTGGGAGGAACGCTAATGAAAAACTGTTTTTT
CASSFGGGRNANEKLFF
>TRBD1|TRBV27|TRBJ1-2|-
TGTGCCAGCAGTTCCCAGAGGACAGGGAACTATGGCTACACCTTC
CASSSQRTGNYGYTF
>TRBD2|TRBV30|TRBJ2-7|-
TGTGCCTGGAAATGGCGGGGGTCCTACGAGCAGTACTTC
CAWKWRGSYEQYF
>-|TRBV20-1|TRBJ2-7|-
TGCAGTGCTAGAGAGATGAGCGAGCAGTACTTC
CSAREMSEQYF
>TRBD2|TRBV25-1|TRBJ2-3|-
TGTGCCAGCAGTGAAGTAGCGGGAGGGTCAGATACGCAGTATTTT
CASSEVAGGSDTQYF
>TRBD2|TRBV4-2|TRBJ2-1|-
TGTGCCAGCAGCCAAGTTCCACCGGGACTAGCGGGACCCAGCTCCTACAATGAGCAGTTCTTC
CASSQVPPGLAGPSSYNEQFF
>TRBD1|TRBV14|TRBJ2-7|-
TGTGCCAGCAGCCATAAGCCGGGACAGGGACCAAACGCCTGCGAGCAGTACTTC
CASSHKPGQGPNACEQYF
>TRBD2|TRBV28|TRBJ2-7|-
TGTGCCAGCAGTTCGGAACTAGCGGGAGGATACGAGCAGTACTTC
CASSSELAGGYEQYF
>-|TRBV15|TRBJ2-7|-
TGTGCCACCAGGGGGGGGCCCAGGTCCTACGAGCAGTACTTC
CATRGGPRSYEQYF
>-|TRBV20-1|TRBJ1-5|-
TGCAGTGCTCCCCAGGGTGGGCCCCAGCATTTT
CSAPQGGPQHF
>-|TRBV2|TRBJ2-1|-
TGTGCCAGCAACGGGCCGTACAATGAGCAGTTCTTC
CASNGPYNEQFF
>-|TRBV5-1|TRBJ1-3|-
TGCGCCAGCAGCTTAGAAGACAGAAACTCTGGAAACACCATATATTTT
CASSLEDRNSGNTIYF
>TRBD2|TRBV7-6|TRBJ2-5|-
TGTGCCAGCAGCTTAATCCAGGGACTAGCAGGCCCCGGGGAGACCCAGTACTTC
CASSLIQGLAGPGETQYF
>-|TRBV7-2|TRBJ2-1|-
TGTGCCAGCAGCCCCCAGGAGATGAGAGCCTACAATGAGCAGTTCTTC
CASSPQEMRAYNEQFF
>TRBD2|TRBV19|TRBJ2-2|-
TGTGCCAGTAGTATTGGGACTAGCGGGAGCCAGAACACCGGGGAGCTGTTTTTT
CASSIGTSGSQNTGELFF
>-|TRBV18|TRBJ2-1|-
TGTGCCAGCTCACCACCTGGAGGAAATGAGCAGTTCTTC
CASSPPGGNEQFF
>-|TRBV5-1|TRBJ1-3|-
TGCGCCAGCAGCTTGGGAGTTCCCAGCTCTGGAAACACCATATATTTT
CASSLGVPSSGNTIYF
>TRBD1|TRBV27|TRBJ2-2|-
TGTGCCAGCAGTTTACCGACAGGGACGAACACCGGGGAGCTGTTTTTT
CASSLPTGTNTGELFF
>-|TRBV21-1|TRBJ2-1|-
TGTGCCAGCAGCAAAGCGATAATAACTTCCAATGAGCAGTTCTTC
CASSKAIITSNEQFF
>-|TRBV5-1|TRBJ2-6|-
TGCGCCAGCAGCTTGGTGACGGTACCGAACTACTCTGGGGCCAACGTCCTGACTTTC
CASSLVTVPNYSGANVLTF
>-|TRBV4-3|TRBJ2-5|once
TGCGCCAGCAGCCCCGACAGGAGGGAGACCCAGTACTTC
CASSPDRRETQYF
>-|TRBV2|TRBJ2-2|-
TGTGCCACACAATTAGTGGGTGGTGAAGGGGAGCTGTTTTTT
CATQLVGGEGELFF
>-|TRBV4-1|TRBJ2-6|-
TGCGCCAGCAGCCAAGTGGCGCTTCTGGGGGCCAACGTCCTGACTTTC
CASSQVALLGANVLTF
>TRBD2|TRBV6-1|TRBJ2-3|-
TGTGCCAGCAGTGAACTAGCGGGATCAGATACGCAGTATTTT
CASSELAGSDTQYF
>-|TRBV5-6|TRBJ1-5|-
TGTGCCAGCAGCTTGAGACAGATGGGCAATCAGCCCCAGCATTTT
CASSLRQMGNQPQHF